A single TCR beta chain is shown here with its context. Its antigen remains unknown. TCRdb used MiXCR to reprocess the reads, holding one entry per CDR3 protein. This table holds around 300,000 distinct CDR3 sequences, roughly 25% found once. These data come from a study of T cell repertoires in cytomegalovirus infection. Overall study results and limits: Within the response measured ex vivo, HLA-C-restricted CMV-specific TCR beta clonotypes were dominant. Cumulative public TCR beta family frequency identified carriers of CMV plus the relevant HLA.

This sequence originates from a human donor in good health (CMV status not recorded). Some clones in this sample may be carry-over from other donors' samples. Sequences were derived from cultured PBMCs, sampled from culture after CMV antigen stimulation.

The CDR3 nucleotides are TGTGCCAGCAGTTACTCTGCAGGGGGGTTTGAAGCTTTCTTT. This codes for CASSYSAGGFEAFF. This chain links TRBV6-5 with TRBJ1-1; 7 bases map to TRBD1. CDR1 and CDR2 from the germline V gene are MNHEY and SVGAGI. With 0 bases clipped from V and 7 bases from J, the junction kept 5 bases outside the gene matches. The CDR3 has 14 amino acids.